This passage covers 2 T cell receptor beta chains from one sample sequenced in a study of circulating and synovial CD4+ cells in juvenile arthritis. Produced via immunoSEQ multiplex PCR; TCRdb's table is partial and in-frame only. The sample holds 14,000 or so clones; 75% to 90% are singletons and the top ten take more than 3.5%. Sequencing was performed on CD4+ T cells from synovial fluid. The receptors derive from a human patient with juvenile idiopathic arthritis. Some clones in this sample may be carry-over from other donors' samples.

The V and J genes are TRBV6-5 and TRBJ1-2, with D unclear. The germline gives CDR1 MNHEY, CDR2 SVGAGI. The germline V and J ends were trimmed by 6 bases and 8 bases, with 13 bases remaining between them. The CDR3 covers 12 residues. The CDR3 sequence: CASSRELRGYTF. CDR3 DNA: TGTGCCAGCAGCCGGGAGCTGCGGGGCTACACCTTC.

The chain is built from TRBV6-5 and TRBJ2-7; 8 nucleotides agree with TRBD2. The CDR3 sequence is 14 residues long. Germline V lookup: CDR1 MNHEY, CDR2 SVGAGI. Losses at the gene ends were 2 bases for V and 6 bases for J; bases not matched to a gene: 6. CDR3: CASSYRGGRTEQYF. As DNA, the CDR3 is TGTGCCAGCAGTTACCGGGGGGGCCGAACCGAGCAGTACTTC.